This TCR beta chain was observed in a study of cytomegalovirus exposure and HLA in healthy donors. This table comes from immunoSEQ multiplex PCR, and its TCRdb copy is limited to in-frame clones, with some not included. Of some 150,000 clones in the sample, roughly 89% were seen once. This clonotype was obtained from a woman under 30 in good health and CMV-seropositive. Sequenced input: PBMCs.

The CDR3 region has the DNA TGTGCCAGCAGCTTGGCCCCAGGGGGCGCTCATGGCTACACCTTC. Protein sequence: CASSLAPGGAHGYTF. This chain links TRBV5-6 with TRBJ1-2, with TRBD1 identical over 8 bases. The germline CDR1 and CDR2 sequences are SGHDT and YYEEEE. The CDR3 extends over 15 amino acids. V lost 0 bases to trimming and J lost 6 bases; unmatched junction nucleotides: 7. The full variable domain, rest sourced from reference TRBV5-6 and TRBJ1-2, is DAGVTQSPTHLIKTRGQQVTLRCSPKSGHDTVSWYQQALGQGPQFIFQYYEEEERQRGNFPDRFSGHQFPNYSSELNVNALLLGDSALYLCASSLAPGGAHGYTFGSGTRLTVV.